A single sample is the source of the 26 T cell receptor beta chains below, sequenced in a study of T cell changes during pregnancy in multiple sclerosis. TCRdb's table, derived via immunoSEQ multiplex PCR, lists solely in-frame clones and lacks some. The sample shows 25,000 to 35,000 clones, nearly 90% of them seen only once. Sample: CD4+ T cells from peripheral blood mononuclear cells, taken in the third trimester of pregnancy. The source is a female donor in good health, enrolled as a control in a pregnancy study.

The chain is built from TRBV27 and TRBJ2-2; TRBD2 is a possible D gene (5 bases). The CDR3 has 14 residues. V gave up 0 bases and J gave up 7 bases, with 9 bases separating them. Germline CDR1 is MNHEY and CDR2 is SMNVEV (reference sequence). In DNA, the CDR3 is TGTGCCAGCAGTTTATCCCCGGGGATCGGGGAGCTGTTTTTT. Translation gives CASSLSPGIGELFF.

The chain uses TRBV11-2 and TRBJ2-1, with a possible D match to TRBD2 (7 bases). The length of the CDR3 is 14 residues. V lost 5 bases and J 14 bases, leaving 22 bases between the germline ends. Per germline, CDR1 SGHAT and CDR2 FQNNGV. In DNA, the CDR3 is TGTGCCAGCAGCGCAACAATCGTGGGAGGGGGGGAGTTCTTC. Translation gives CASSATIVGGGEFF.

The chain joins TRBV6-6 to TRBJ2-2, with TRBD1 as a possible D gene (6 bases). The V end lost 5 bases, the J end lost 5 bases, and 15 bases lay between the germline ends. CDR1 is MNHNY, CDR2 SVGAGI, per germline (reference sequence). The CDR3 length is 15 residues. Written as DNA, the CDR3 is TGTGCCAGCAGTCCCCGCAGGGGTAAAACCGGGGAGCTGTTTTTT. Encoded protein: CASSPRRGKTGELFF.

This clone has just a few counts. The chain is built from TRBV20-1 and TRBJ1-2; D is ambiguous. V lost 3 bases and J lost 7, with 9 bases in between. CDR3 length equals 11 residues. The germline V gene has CDR1 DFQATT and CDR2 SNEGSKA (reference sequence). Written as DNA, the CDR3 is TGCAGTGCTAGCCCCCCGGTTGGCTACACCTTC. Translating gives CSASPPVGYTF.

This clone was counted once. This chain uses TRBV11-3 with TRBJ2-1, with 8 positions matching TRBD2. Germline lookup yields CDR1 SGHNT and CDR2 YENEEA. The CDR3 is 14 amino acids. V lost 10 bases to trimming and J lost 8 bases; unmatched junction nucleotides: 13. CDR3: CATGGGESLDEQFF. The CDR3 bases are TGTGCCACCGGGGGGGGTGAGAGTTTGGATGAGCAGTTCTTC.

The V and J genes are TRBV5-6 and TRBJ2-2, with D tentatively TRBD1 (6 bases). Germline loops: CDR1 SGHDT, CDR2 YYEEEE. CDR3 length equals 16 residues. Trimming shortened V by 4 bases and J by 0 bases, and 13 bases separated the two germline ends. CDR3 region: CASSPQAGANTGELFF. DNA for the CDR3: TGTGCCAGCAGCCCTCAGGCAGGGGCGAACACCGGGGAGCTGTTTTTT.

The chain joins TRBV10-1 to TRBJ2-3, with D tentatively TRBD1 (6 bases). The V end lost 5 bases, the J end lost 2 bases, and 11 bases lay between the germline ends. The CDR3 is 14 residues long. The germline V gene has CDR1 WNHNN and CDR2 SYGVQD (reference sequence). Here the CDR3 DNA reads TGCGCCAGCAGTTCACAGGGTCTCACAGATACGCAGTATTTT. The encoded protein is CASSSQGLTDTQYF.

The chain is built from TRBV18 and TRBJ2-6, with unresolved D. The V end lost 5 bases, the J end lost 3 bases, and 8 bases lay between the germline ends. Germline V gives CDR1 KGHSH, CDR2 LQKENI. The CDR3 has 14 amino acids. CDR3 protein: CASSGSGGANVLTF. The DNA of the CDR3 is TGTGCCAGCTCAGGCTCTGGTGGGGCCAACGTCCTGACTTTC. Variable domain in full (rest from reference TRBV18 and TRBJ2-6): NAGVMQNPRHLVRRRGQEARLRCSPMKGHSHVYWYRQLPEEGLKFMVYLQKENIIDESGMPKERFSAEFPKEGPSILRIQQVVRGDSAAYFCASSGSGGANVLTFGAGSRLTVL.

The V call is TRBV9, the J call TRBJ2-5; 7 positions agree with TRBD1. Germline V gives CDR1 SGDLS, CDR2 YYNGEE. V was pared by 4 bases and J by 0 bases, with 6 bases of the junction left unmatched. This CDR3 is 15 amino acids long. CDR3 residues: CASSLTGTDQETQYF. CDR3 in DNA: TGTGCCAGCAGCCTTACCGGGACAGACCAAGAGACCCAGTACTTC.

The chain is built from TRBV4-3 and TRBJ1-1; D not resolved. Germline V gives CDR1 LGHNA, CDR2 YSLEER. The CDR3 has 15 residues. V was shortened by 2 bases and J by 4 bases, with 14 bases between the two germline ends. CDR3 coding DNA: TGCGCCAGCAGCCAATACGTTTCTGGCAGCACTGAAGCTTTCTTT. As protein: CASSQYVSGSTEAFF.

The V call is TRBV27, the J call TRBJ2-4; 7 bases agree with TRBD2. CDR3 length: 17 amino acids. V trimming: 5 bases; J trimming: 0 bases; junction bases outside the gene matches: 10. Germline V gene data show CDR1 as MNHEY and CDR2 as SMNVEV (reference sequence). The CDR3 coding sequence is TGTGCCAGCAGTCCGTACGGGGAGGGACTAGCCAAAAACATTCAGTACTTC. Translated, it gives CASSPYGEGLAKNIQYF.

The J gene is TRBJ1-1, the V gene TRBV4-3; the D is unclear. The CDR3 is made up of 13 amino acids. Germline assignment: CDR1 LGHNA and CDR2 YSLEER. The V end lost 5 bases, the J end lost 5 bases, and 12 bases lay between the germline ends. The CDR3 sequence: CASSKGSGTEAFF. The CDR3 DNA sequence: TGCGCCAGCAGCAAAGGATCGGGGACTGAAGCTTTCTTT.

V and J are TRBV27 and TRBJ1-2, with a tentative D call TRBD1 (5 bases). CDR1 and CDR2 from the germline V gene are MNHEY and SMNVEV (reference sequence). The CDR3 length is 11 residues. V lost 6 bases to trimming and J lost 4 bases, with 6 bases between them. The CDR3 is CASSGGYGYTF. CDR3 DNA sequence: TGTGCCAGCAGCGGGGGCTATGGCTACACCTTC.

The V gene is TRBV5-6, the J gene TRBJ2-3; perhaps TRBD2 as D (5 bases). CDR1 and CDR2 from the germline V gene are SGHDT and YYEEEE. V dropped 4 bases and J dropped 2 bases, with 8 bases sitting between them. The CDR3 contains 13 residues. CDR3 sequence (DNA): TGTGCCAGCAGCCGAGACTACACAGATACGCAGTATTTT. Its protein is CASSRDYTDTQYF.

The chain joins TRBV30 to TRBJ2-7; TRBD2 aligns across 8 bases. Germline CDR1 GTSNPN, CDR2 SVGIG (reference sequence). The CDR3 loop spans 13 amino acids. The V and J ends lost 0 bases and 6 bases, in that order; junction bases with no gene match: 4. The CDR3 sequence: CAWSVRREAEQYF. Written as DNA, the CDR3 is TGTGCCTGGAGTGTGAGGCGGGAGGCCGAGCAGTACTTC.

The gene calls are TRBV20-1 and TRBJ1-3, with D hard to call. The CDR3 runs 11 residues. The germline CDR1 and CDR2 sequences are DFQATT and SNEGSKA (reference sequence). V was shortened by 8 bases and J by 8 bases, with 13 bases between the two germline ends. CDR3 amino acids: CSIPRWDTIYF. CDR3 DNA: TGCAGTATCCCCAGGTGGGACACCATATATTTT.

This chain uses TRBV14 with TRBJ2-5, with D uncertain. This CDR3 has 13 amino acids. Germline loops: CDR1 SGHDN, CDR2 FVKESK. The V and J ends lost 3 bases and 2 bases respectively, with 7 bases between them. CDR3 sequence (DNA): TGTGCCAGCAGCCAGCAGGTTCAAGAGACCCAGTACTTC. Translation: CASSQQVQETQYF.

V usage is TRBV4-2 and J usage is TRBJ2-1, with TRBD2 matching over 15 bases. From germline, CDR1 is LGHNA and CDR2 YNFKEQ. V lost 7 bases to trimming and J lost 6 bases; unmatched junction nucleotides: 10. This CDR3 spans 17 amino acids. Here the CDR3 reads CASNGGLAGGSGNEQFF. The DNA of the CDR3 is TGTGCCAGCAATGGGGGACTAGCGGGAGGTTCGGGCAATGAGCAGTTCTTC.

The gene calls are TRBV6-5 and TRBJ1-2; a possible D gene is TRBD1 (5 bases). Germline CDR1 and CDR2: MNHEY and SVGAGI. V was clipped by 0 bases and J by 8 bases, with 16 bases between them. This CDR3 spans 15 amino acids. The CDR3 protein is CASSYSLGLLKGYTF. The CDR3 DNA reads as TGTGCCAGCAGTTACTCTTTGGGGCTGTTGAAAGGCTACACCTTC.

The V and J genes are TRBV2 and TRBJ2-4; TRBD1 is a possible D gene (5 bases). Germline CDR1 and CDR2: SNHLY and FYNNEI. The CDR3 extends over 18 amino acids. The V end was cut by 4 bases, the J end by 0 bases, with 19 bases between. The CDR3 protein is CASSVLGSTDLAKNIQYF. In DNA form, the CDR3 reads TGTGCCAGCAGTGTCTTAGGGTCGACAGATTTAGCCAAAAACATTCAGTACTTC. The full variable domain, completed using reference TRBV2 and TRBJ2-4, is EPEVTQTPSHQVTQMGQEVILRCVPISNHLYFYWYRQILGQKVEFLVSFYNNEISEKSEIFDDQFSVERPDGSNFTLKIRSTKLEDSAMYFCASSVLGSTDLAKNIQYFGAGTRLSVL.

The rearrangement joins TRBV5-6 to TRBJ2-1; no firm D call. Germline assignment: CDR1 SGHDT and CDR2 YYEEEE. Trimming pared 0 bases from V and 7 bases from J, leaving 8 bases between. This CDR3 is built from 13 residues. The DNA for the CDR3 is TGTGCCAGCAGCTTGGTTCAAATGAATGAGCAGTTCTTC. It yields the protein CASSLVQMNEQFF.

J is TRBJ1-4 and V is TRBV28; a possible D gene is TRBD1 (5 bases). The CDR3 sequence is 15 residues long. Germline V CDR1 and CDR2: MDHEN, SYDVKM. Deletions cut 5 bases from V and 8 bases from J, with 18 bases between. Here the CDR3 reads CASSPQGGAEEKLFF. The DNA of the CDR3 is TGTGCCAGCAGTCCCCAGGGAGGGGCGGAAGAAAAACTGTTTTTT.

This chain uses TRBV5-1 with TRBJ2-2, with TRBD2 matching 9 bases. The V segment lost 4 bases and the J segment 1 base; nucleotides outside the gene matches: 2. This CDR3 comprises 15 residues. Germline V gene data show CDR1 as SGHRS and CDR2 as YFSETQ. The DNA of the CDR3 is TGCGCCAGCAGCAGCGGGGGGCGGAACACCGGGGAGCTGTTTTTT. Its protein is CASSSGGRNTGELFF.

This clone has more than one count but fewer than ten. The rearrangement uses TRBV25-1 and TRBJ2-2, with 11 bases matching TRBD2. The CDR3 extends over 15 amino acids. The V gene end was trimmed by 3 bases and the J gene end by 7 bases; junction bases not matched to a gene: 4. Germline CDR1 reads MGHDK; CDR2 reads SYGVNS. This chain's CDR3 is CASSDPGLAVGELFF. The CDR3 bases are TGTGCCAGCAGTGACCCGGGACTAGCGGTCGGGGAGCTGTTTTTT.

This clone was counted a few times. CDR3 in DNA: TGTGCCTGGAGTGTACCGGGGGGACCTGGAAACACCATATATTTT. Translated: CAWSVPGGPGNTIYF. This chain connects TRBV30 to TRBJ1-3, with D maybe TRBD1 (5 bases). The CDR3 contains 15 residues. Per the germline V gene, CDR1 is GTSNPN and CDR2 is SVGIG (reference sequence). V lost 0 bases and J 2 bases, leaving 11 bases between the germline ends.

This clone was detected a few times. This chain connects TRBV2 to TRBJ2-7, with unresolved D. V gave up 4 bases and J gave up 4 bases, with 11 bases separating them. The CDR3 runs 13 residues. In germline, CDR1 is SNHLY, CDR2 FYNNEI. The CDR3 nucleotides are TGTGCCAGCAGTGGCATGGCCGTATACGAGCAGTACTTC. Protein sequence: CASSGMAVYEQYF.